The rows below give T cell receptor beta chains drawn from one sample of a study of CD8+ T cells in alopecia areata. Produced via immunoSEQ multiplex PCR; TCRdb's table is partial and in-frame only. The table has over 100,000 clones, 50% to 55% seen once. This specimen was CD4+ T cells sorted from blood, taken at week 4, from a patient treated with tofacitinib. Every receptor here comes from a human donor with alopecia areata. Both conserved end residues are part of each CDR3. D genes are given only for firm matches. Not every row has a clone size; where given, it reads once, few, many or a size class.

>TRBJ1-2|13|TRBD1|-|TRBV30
TGTGCCTGGAGCCCGACAGGGGACTATGGCTACACCTTC
CAWSPTGDYGYTF
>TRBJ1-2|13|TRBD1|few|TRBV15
TGTGCCACCAGCCCCCGGGACAGGGCCGGCTACACCTTC
CATSPRDRAGYTF
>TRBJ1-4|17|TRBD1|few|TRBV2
TGTGCCAGCAGTGATTGGACAGGGGGCACGGCTAATGAAAAACTGTTTTTT
CASSDWTGGTANEKLFF
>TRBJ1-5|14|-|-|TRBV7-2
TGTGCCAGCAGCTTAAGGGCAGTTGGTCAGCCCCAGCATTTT
CASSLRAVGQPQHF
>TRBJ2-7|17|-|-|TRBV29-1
TGCAGCGTTGGGGCTAGACTTCAGGGAGAGCAAACCTACGAGCAGTACTTC
CSVGARLQGEQTYEQYF
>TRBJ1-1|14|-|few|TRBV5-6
TGTGCCAGCAGCTTACAGGGAGGGTACACTGAAGCTTTCTTT
CASSLQGGYTEAFF
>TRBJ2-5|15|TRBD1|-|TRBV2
TGTGCCAGCAGCGGACAGGGAACCCGCCAAGAGACCCAGTACTTC
CASSGQGTRQETQYF
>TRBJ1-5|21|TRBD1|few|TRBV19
TGTGCCAGTAGTATTACGTTCCGGGACAGAGCTGTAAGGGGGTTCAATCAGCCCCAGCATTTT
CASSITFRDRAVRGFNQPQHF
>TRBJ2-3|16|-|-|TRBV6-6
TGTGCCAGCAGTTACACCAATCCTGACAACACAGATACGCAGTATTTT
CASSYTNPDNTDTQYF
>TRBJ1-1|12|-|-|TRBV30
TGTGCCCTTCTCCCCTCAGGGGCTGAAGCTTTCTTT
CALLPSGAEAFF
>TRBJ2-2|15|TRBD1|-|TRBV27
TGTGCCAGCAGTCAAGGCGACAGGGCCGCCGGGGAGCTGTTTTTT
CASSQGDRAAGELFF
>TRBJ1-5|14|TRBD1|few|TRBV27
TGTGCCAGCAGTGACAGGGGGCTTGGTCAGCCCCAGCATTTT
CASSDRGLGQPQHF
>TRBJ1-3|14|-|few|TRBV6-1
TGTGCCAGCATTCAGGGCGGCTCTGGAAACACCATATATTTT
CASIQGGSGNTIYF
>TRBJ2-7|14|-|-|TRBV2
TGTGCCAGCAGGGGTGTAGACCAAGGGGGCGAGCAGTACTTC
CASRGVDQGGEQYF
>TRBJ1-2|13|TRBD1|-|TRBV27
TGTGCCAGCAGTTTCCAAGACAGGGGTGGCTACACCTTC
CASSFQDRGGYTF
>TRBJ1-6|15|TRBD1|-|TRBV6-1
TGTGCCAGCAGTGAAGTGGGGACAGGGTTTTCACCCCTCCACTTT
CASSEVGTGFSPLHF
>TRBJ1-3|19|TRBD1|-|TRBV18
TGTGCCAGCTCACCCTACCAGACCGGGACAGGACCCTCTGGAAACACCATATATTTT
CASSPYQTGTGPSGNTIYF